In this sample, the clone carrying this T cell receptor (beta chain) turned up many times. This sample stems from a study of response to subunit inactivated influenza vaccine. Germline lookup yields CDR1 SGHRS and CDR2 YFSETQ. The CDR3 length is 16 residues. V shed 0 bases and J 1 base; nucleotides not matched to a gene: 4. TCRdb ran MiXCR on the RT-PCR reads and lists one entry per CDR3 protein. The repertoire holds about 800,000 distinct CDR3 sequences, with 21% as singletons. Source: PBMCs from blood, taken roughly 5 days after vaccination. The chain is built from TRBV5-1 and TRBJ2-3; 8 bases are a match to TRBD2. This clonotype originated in a man in his fifties who received an inactivated influenza vaccine. The CDR3 nucleotides are TGCGCCAGCAGCTTGGCTGGAGCGGGAGGCACAGATACGCAGTATTTT. Translated, it gives CASSLAGAGGTDTQYF.